The 30 T cell receptor beta chains presented below share a single source sample, sequenced in a study of blood T cell repertoires in COVID-19. Clones were sequenced by immunoSEQ multiplex PCR, and TCRdb holds only the in-frame ones, with some missing. The data show roughly 200,000 clones, 75% to 90% seen once. The sample consisted of peripheral blood. These receptors all stem from a man in his sixties with acute or convalescent COVID-19.

This clone was seen more than once but under ten times. The chain carries TRBV9 and TRBJ1-5; 11 bases fit TRBD1. CDR1 SGDLS and CDR2 YYNGEE come from the germline V gene. Germline trimming cut 8 bases from V and 10 bases from J; bases unmatched to any gene: 11. The CDR3 covers 14 residues. The CDR3 nucleotides are TGTGCCAGTTCCCCCGGGACAGGGGGTGGACCCCAGCATTTT. Translated: CASSPGTGGGPQHF.

The chain has TRBV10-2 and TRBJ1-6; 7 bases are shared with TRBD1. V was clipped by 6 bases and J by 8 bases; unmatched bases: 7. Germline values: CDR1 WSHSY, CDR2 SAAADI. This CDR3 has 14 amino acids. The CDR3 DNA reads as TGCGCCAGCAGGCGGACAGGCCTGGATTCACCCCTCCACTTT. Translating gives CASRRTGLDSPLHF.

CDR3 protein: CSVGTGAGNTIYF. The CDR3, as DNA: TGCAGCGTCGGGACAGGGGCTGGAAACACCATATATTTT. The rearrangement links TRBV29-1 to TRBJ1-3; 10 bases agree with TRBD1. The CDR3 is 13 residues long. Germline CDR1 SQVTM, CDR2 ANQGSEA. The V segment lost 6 bases and the J segment 2 bases; nucleotides outside the gene matches: 1.

V and J are TRBV3-1 (or the pseudogene TRBV3-2) and TRBJ2-3; 13 nucleotides line up with TRBD2. The germline gives CDR1 LGHDT, CDR2 YNNKEL (reference sequence). The CDR3 consists of 16 residues. Germline trimming cut 6 bases from V and 6 bases from J; bases unmatched to any gene: 9. As DNA, the CDR3 is TGTGCCAGCAGTTCCACTAGCGGGGGGGCCGTGGATACGCAGTATTTT. Translation gives CASSSTSGGAVDTQYF.

CDR3 nucleotides: TGTGCCAGCAGCTCTCAGAGGTCCACCATATATTTT. Amino acid sequence: CASSSQRSTIYF. The chain couples TRBV7-2 to TRBJ1-3, with D hard to call. There are 12 residues in the CDR3. Germline assignment: CDR1 SGHTA and CDR2 FQGNSA. V lost 4 bases and J 9 bases, leaving 10 bases between the germline ends.

The genes are TRBV4-3 and TRBJ2-1; 7 bases are shared with TRBD1. The CDR3 covers 18 residues. The V gene's germline CDR1 is LGHNA and CDR2 YSLEER. With 4 bases clipped from V and 9 bases from J, the junction kept 21 bases outside the gene matches. The CDR3 DNA is TGCGCCAGCAGCCCCTACGCACGACAGGGTGGGTGGGTCGGTGAGCAGTTCTTC. Encoded protein: CASSPYARQGGWVGEQFF.

The V gene is TRBV10-2, the J gene TRBJ2-3; perhaps TRBD1 as D (6 bases). The CDR3 is 13 residues long. The germline V and J ends were trimmed by 2 bases and 3 bases, with 6 bases remaining between them. Looked up from germline, CDR1 is WSHSY and CDR2 is SAAADI. CDR3 amino acids: CASSERGTDTQYF. CDR3 DNA sequence: TGCGCCAGCAGTGAGAGGGGGACAGATACGCAGTATTTT.

This clone was detected only a few times. The chain uses TRBV24-1 and TRBJ2-1; 10 bases agree with TRBD1. Trimming at V came to 5 bases and at J to 4 bases, leaving 4 bases not matched to a gene. CDR3 length: 15 amino acids. Germline values: CDR1 KGHDR, CDR2 SFDVKD. The CDR3 reads CATSALGQGYNEQFF. DNA of the CDR3: TGTGCCACCAGTGCCCTGGGACAGGGGTACAATGAGCAGTTCTTC.

The rearrangement links TRBV6-5 to TRBJ2-5; D may be TRBD2 (6 bases). V was clipped by 4 bases and J by 5 bases, with 17 bases between them. CDR1 is MNHEY and CDR2 is SVGAGI in the germline V gene. This CDR3 comprises 15 residues. The CDR3 bases are TGTGCCAGCAGTTCCCCTTCGGGAGCGAGGGAGACCCAGTACTTC. Its translation is CASSSPSGARETQYF.

The chain couples TRBV19 to TRBJ1-5; D not resolved. Trimming removed 1 base from V and 0 bases from J, with 16 bases in between. CDR3 length: 18 residues. Germline CDR1 reads LNHDA; CDR2 reads SQIVND (reference sequence). In DNA form, the CDR3 reads TGTGCCAGTAGTATAGGCACAGCATATTACCATAGCAATCAGCCCCAGCATTTT. It translates to CASSIGTAYYHSNQPQHF. The entire variable domain, with the rest obtained from reference TRBV19 and TRBJ1-5, is as follows: DGGITQSPKYLFRKEGQNVTLSCEQNLNHDAMYWYRQDPGQGLRLIYYSQIVNDFQKGDIAEGYSVSREKKESFPLTVTSAQKNPTAFYLCASSIGTAYYHSNQPQHFGDGTRLSIL.

This clone occurred once. DNA for the CDR3: TGTGCCAGGGGGCCTCACAATCAGCCCCAGCATTTT. As protein: CARGPHNQPQHF. The chain employs TRBV5-6 and TRBJ1-5; D may be TRBD1 (5 bases). CDR1 is SGHDT, CDR2 YYEEEE, per germline. V dropped 8 bases and J dropped 3 bases, with 9 bases sitting between them. The CDR3 runs 12 residues.

The rearrangement uses TRBV7-3 and TRBJ1-3; tentatively, D is TRBD1 (5 bases). The CDR3 length is 15 residues. V lost 5 bases to trimming and J lost 4 bases, with 15 bases between them. Germline loops: CDR1 SGHTA, CDR2 FQGTGA. CDR3 protein: CASSDSHRLGNTIYF. Here the CDR3 DNA reads TGTGCCAGCAGCGATTCACACAGGTTAGGAAACACCATATATTTT.

This clone was seen only a few times. This chain uses TRBV29-1 with TRBJ2-7; TRBD1 matches 7 bases. The CDR3 totals 12 residues. V shed 7 bases, J shed 5 bases, and the junction held 8 bases outside the gene matches. Germline loops: CDR1 SQVTM, CDR2 ANQGSEA. The CDR3 DNA reads TGCAGCGGCCTAACAGGGGTCGACGAGCAGTACTTC. Translated: CSGLTGVDEQYF.

The V call is TRBV4-1, the J call TRBJ1-5; 8 positions agree with TRBD1. The CDR3 spans 15 residues. From germline, CDR1 is MGHRA and CDR2 YSYEKL. J was trimmed by 3 bases and V by 4 bases; bases with no gene match: 5. The CDR3: CASSLGQGYNQPQHF. The CDR3 nucleotides read TGCGCCAGCAGCCTAGGACAGGGTTACAATCAGCCCCAGCATTTT.

J is TRBJ1-3 and V is TRBV5-1; 7 nucleotides line up with TRBD1. V lost 4 bases, J lost 0 bases, and 10 bases stayed unmatched. Germline CDR1 reads SGHRS; CDR2 reads YFSETQ. CDR3 size: 17 residues. The CDR3: CASSTGASGDSGNTIYF. The CDR3 DNA sequence: TGCGCCAGCAGCACAGGGGCCTCAGGGGACTCTGGAAACACCATATATTTT.

The V and J genes are TRBV7-2 and TRBJ1-4; TRBD1 agrees at 8 bases. Germline CDR1 is SGHTA and CDR2 is FQGNSA. With V trimmed by 5 bases and J by 7 bases, 9 bases remained unmatched. The CDR3 has 15 amino acids. The CDR3, as DNA: TGTGCCAGCAGCCTAACAGGACAGGGTCGTGAAAAACTGTTTTTT. As protein: CASSLTGQGREKLFF.

This rearrangement joins TRBV12-2 to TRBJ1-2; the table gives TRBD1 as D, unverified against the DNA. TRBV12-2 is given as a pseudogene. The CDR3 is made up of 12 amino acids. Here the CDR3 DNA reads TGTGCAAGTCGCGGACACAGGGGTGGCTACACCTTC. The encoded protein is CASRGHRGGYTF.

This chain links TRBV7-2 with TRBJ1-1; 7 nucleotides agree with TRBD1. The CDR3 consists of 16 residues. Germline CDR1 and CDR2: SGHTA and FQGNSA. V dropped 5 bases and J dropped 5; count of bases not matched to a gene: 14. The CDR3 sequence: CASSISTGTFRTEAFF. The CDR3 bases are TGTGCCAGCAGCATATCGACAGGGACGTTCCGGACTGAAGCTTTCTTT.

In its sample, this clone was seen a few times. This sequence joins TRBV9 and TRBJ2-5, with TRBD2 matching over 10 bases. The CDR3 is made up of 15 amino acids. Germline CDR1 is SGDLS and CDR2 is YYNGEE. J was trimmed by 3 bases and V by 0 bases; bases with no gene match: 2. The CDR3 DNA sequence: TGTGCCAGCAGCGTAGCGCTAGCGGGAGAAGAGACCCAGTACTTC. Residues: CASSVALAGEETQYF.

The rearrangement uses TRBV7-9 and TRBJ2-3; TRBD2 matches at 10 bases. The CDR3 covers 13 residues. The V gene's germline CDR1 is SEHNR and CDR2 FQNEAQ (reference sequence). After removal of 9 bases from V and 6 bases from J, the junction contained 6 bases not matched to a gene. The CDR3 loop reads CASFLAGADTQYF. DNA for the CDR3: TGTGCCAGTTTTCTAGCGGGGGCGGATACGCAGTATTTT.

The gene calls are TRBV5-8 and TRBJ2-2; tentative D call: TRBD2 (7 bases). CDR1 and CDR2 from the germline V gene are SGHTS and YDEGEE. V was pared by 0 bases and J by 3 bases, with 15 bases between. This CDR3 is built from 17 residues. CDR3 nucleotides: TGTGCCAGCAGCTTGGGGGGAGGGGGGGACGACACCGGGGAGCTGTTTTTT. This gives the protein CASSLGGGGDDTGELFF.

The J gene is TRBJ2-1, the V gene TRBV11-2; D not resolved. Trimming removed 0 bases at V and 0 bases at J, with 6 bases between. This CDR3 has 15 residues. Looked up from germline, CDR1 is SGHAT and CDR2 is FQNNGV. CDR3 DNA: TGTGCCAGCAGCTTAGATGGCGGCTCCTACAATGAGCAGTTCTTC. Translated: CASSLDGGSYNEQFF. Drawing the rest from reference TRBV11-2 and TRBJ2-1, the complete variable domain is EAGVAQSPRYKIIEKRQSVAFWCNPISGHATLYWYQQILGQGPKLLIQFQNNGVVDDSQLPKDRFSAERLKGVDSTLKIQPAKLEDSAVYLCASSLDGGSYNEQFFGPGTRLTVL.

This rearrangement joins TRBV30 to TRBJ2-1, with D possibly TRBD2 on 5 matching bases. Trimming pared 4 bases from V and 0 bases from J, leaving 10 bases between. There are 14 residues in the CDR3. CDR1 GTSNPN and CDR2 SVGIG come from the germline V gene (reference sequence). CDR3: CAWNRRPSYNEQFF. CDR3 DNA sequence: TGTGCCTGGAACCGGAGGCCCTCCTACAATGAGCAGTTCTTC.

The CDR3 spells CASSERKTSGRNEQFF. Here the CDR3 DNA reads TGTGCCAGCAGTGAGAGGAAGACTAGCGGGAGGAATGAGCAGTTCTTC. The chain has TRBV2 and TRBJ2-1; 13 positions agree with TRBD2. Germline V gene lookup returns CDR1 SNHLY and CDR2 FYNNEI. Germline trimming cut 3 bases from V and 7 bases from J; bases unmatched to any gene: 6. The CDR3 has 16 amino acids. The variable domain in full, completed from reference TRBV2 and TRBJ2-1, reads EPEVTQTPSHQVTQMGQEVILRCVPISNHLYFYWYRQILGQKVEFLVSFYNNEISEKSEIFDDQFSVERPDGSNFTLKIRSTKLEDSAMYFCASSERKTSGRNEQFFGPGTRLTVL.

The chain carries TRBV9 and TRBJ2-2; 9 bases match TRBD1. The V and J ends lost 4 bases and 7 bases, in that order; junction bases with no gene match: 8. The CDR3 covers 15 residues. The germline V gene has CDR1 SGDLS and CDR2 YYNGEE. The CDR3 DNA reads as TGTGCCAGCAGCCCAAACAGGGGGCATGGCGGGGAGCTGTTTTTT. Translated, it gives CASSPNRGHGGELFF.

This clone has a single count. This chain's CDR3 is CAWSVKLYIRGEVRRSTEAFF. For the CDR3, the DNA is TGTGCCTGGAGTGTAAAATTGTATATCAGGGGGGAGGTTCGAAGGAGCACTGAAGCTTTCTTT. The chain couples TRBV30 to TRBJ1-1; 7 bases line up with TRBD1. The V gene end was trimmed by 0 bases and the J gene end by 4 bases; junction bases not matched to a gene: 26. The germline V gene has CDR1 GTSNPN and CDR2 SVGIG (reference sequence). CDR3 length equals 21 residues.

This rearrangement joins TRBV4-1 to TRBJ1-1; D unclear. The CDR3 spans 14 residues. Germline V gene data show CDR1 as MGHRA and CDR2 as YSYEKL. Trimming stripped 1 base from V and 11 bases from J, with 17 bases between. The DNA of the CDR3 is TGCGCCAGCAGCCAAGTAATTTCGGGGTCGACGGCTTTCTTT. Residues: CASSQVISGSTAFF.

This chain joins TRBV12-5 and TRBJ2-3; D not resolved. This CDR3 is built from 15 residues. Trimming took 5 bases from V and 1 from J, leaving 13 bases between them. CDR1 is LGHNT, CDR2 FRNRAP, per germline. CDR3 amino acids: CASGTRGVGTDTQYF. The CDR3 DNA reads TGTGCTAGTGGTACCCGAGGTGTTGGCACAGATACGCAGTATTTT.

The chain uses TRBV6-4 and TRBJ1-5; maybe TRBD1 (5 bases). The CDR3 runs 13 residues. CDR1 MRHNA and CDR2 SNTAGT come from the germline V gene. Trimming pared 3 bases from V and 7 bases from J, leaving 10 bases between. DNA of the CDR3: TGTGCCAGCAGTGAGCAGGGTGGACAGCCCCAGCATTTT. Protein sequence: CASSEQGGQPQHF.

The chain is built from TRBV12-3 or TRBV12-4 and TRBJ2-3, with TRBD2 identical over 9 bases. The length of the CDR3 is 13 residues. The ends lost 7 bases at V and 6 bases at J; junction bases unmatched: 5. The CDR3 nucleotides read TGTGCCAGCAACCTTGGACTAGCGGATACGCAGTATTTT. Amino acid sequence: CASNLGLADTQYF.